Sequencing of this T cell receptor beta chain was carried out in a study of cytomegalovirus exposure and HLA in healthy donors. V lost 1 base, J lost 2 bases, and 2 bases stayed unmatched. This CDR3 contains 18 residues. Germline values: CDR1 SGHAT, CDR2 FQDESV (reference sequence). Vbeta (60) and Jbeta (13) primers were used in the PCR. Generated by immunoSEQ multiplex PCR, the TCRdb table keeps only in-frame clones and is missing some. The profile shows about 170,000 clones, about 80% of them singletons. V and J are TRBV11-1 and TRBJ2-2; TRBD2 matches at 15 bases. The source is a female donor in good health and CMV-seronegative. The sample taken for sequencing was PBMCs. The CDR3 region has the DNA TGTGCCAGCAGCTTAGGGACTAGCGGGGGGGCAAACACCGGGGAGCTGTTTTTT. Encoded protein: CASSLGTSGGANTGELFF.